Below, 30 T cell receptor beta chains from the same sample are listed, as sequenced in a study of cytomegalovirus exposure and HLA in healthy donors. PCR primers comprised 60 Vbeta and 13 Jbeta primers. Clones were read by immunoSEQ multiplex PCR, and TCRdb kept only the in-frame ones, dropping some. In the table there are about 190,000 clones, 86% of which are singletons. The sequencing input was PBMCs. Receptors originate from a woman in her 30s in good health and CMV-seronegative.

The rearrangement joins TRBV7-8 to TRBJ2-1, with 9 bases aligning to TRBD2. This CDR3 has 16 amino acids. In germline, CDR1 is SGHVS, CDR2 FQNEAQ. J gave up 10 bases and V 4 bases, and 14 bases lay outside the gene matches. The CDR3 loop is CASSSVGTSKRHEQFF. In nucleotides, the CDR3 is TGTGCCAGCAGCTCCGTCGGGACTAGCAAGCGACACGAGCAGTTCTTC. The full variable domain, its missing parts supplied by reference TRBV7-8 and TRBJ2-1, is GAGVSQSPRYKVAKRGQDVALRCDPISGHVSLFWYQQALGQGPEFLTYFQNEAQLDKSGLPSDRFFAERPEGSVSTLKIQRTQQEDSAVYLCASSSVGTSKRHEQFFGPGTRLTVL.

This clone has only a few counts. This chain joins TRBV4-1 and TRBJ2-3, with D possibly TRBD1 on 6 matching bases. This CDR3 is built from 16 residues. In germline, CDR1 is MGHRA, CDR2 YSYEKL. The V end was cut by 0 bases, the J end by 4 bases, with 14 bases between. In nucleotides, the CDR3 is TGCGCCAGCAGCCAAGAGGGGGCCCCCTTGGCAGATACGCAGTATTTT. Translated: CASSQEGAPLADTQYF.

The chain carries TRBV29-1 and TRBJ1-1; 11 bases map to TRBD1. The V gene's germline CDR1 is SQVTM and CDR2 ANQGSEA. Trimming at V came to 7 bases and at J to 2 bases, leaving 9 bases not matched to a gene. The CDR3 spans 15 residues. CDR3 nucleotides: TGCAGCGGGCTAGGACAGGGGGCGGGAAACACTGAAGCTTTCTTT. It codes for CSGLGQGAGNTEAFF.

V usage is TRBV6-5 and J usage is TRBJ1-5, with 8 bases aligning to TRBD1. The CDR3 has 15 amino acids. With V trimmed by 10 bases and J by 1 base, 9 bases remained unmatched. CDR1 is MNHEY, CDR2 SVGAGI, per germline. The CDR3 sequence is CATPDREASNQPQHF. The CDR3 DNA sequence: TGTGCCACTCCGGACAGGGAAGCGAGCAATCAGCCCCAGCATTTT.

V gene TRBV29-1 combines with J gene TRBJ2-1; the match to TRBD2 covers 8 bases. The CDR3 runs 14 residues. CDR1 is SQVTM and CDR2 is ANQGSEA in the germline V gene. V lost 3 bases, J lost 8 bases, and 9 bases stayed unmatched. CDR3 nucleotides: TGCAGCGTTGAGCTGGGACTAGTATTTGATGAGCAGTTCTTC. It is translated as CSVELGLVFDEQFF.

The CDR3 spells CASSLKGLPYF. The CDR3 DNA is TGTGCCAGCAGCTTAAAAGGACTGCCGTACTTC. J is TRBJ2-7 and V is TRBV7-2; tentative D call: TRBD2 (5 bases). The CDR3 covers 11 residues. Trimming took off 2 bases at V and 12 bases at J, with 11 bases between the two ends. Germline V gene data show CDR1 as SGHTA and CDR2 as FQGNSA.

The chain's CDR3 is CASSEGGGRGYNEQFF. For the CDR3, the DNA is TGTGCCAGCAGTGAAGGCGGCGGGAGGGGATACAATGAGCAGTTCTTC. The chain employs TRBV2 and TRBJ2-1; TRBD2 matches at 9 bases. Germline values: CDR1 SNHLY, CDR2 FYNNEI. Germline trimming cut 1 base from V and 4 bases from J; bases unmatched to any gene: 5. The CDR3 covers 16 residues.

About this clone: The sample carries other DNA sequences with the same CDR3. The J gene is TRBJ1-5, the V gene TRBV7-9; D is undetermined. The CDR3 contains 12 residues. CDR1 is SEHNR and CDR2 is FQNEAQ in the germline V gene (reference sequence). The germline V and J ends were trimmed by 8 bases and 6 bases, with 11 bases remaining between them. The CDR3 DNA sequence: TGTGCCAGCTCCCGAGGTGGTCAGCCCCAGCATTTT. Its protein product is CASSRGGQPQHF.

This chain links TRBV5-6 with TRBJ2-3; perhaps TRBD1 as D (5 bases). CDR1 is SGHDT and CDR2 is YYEEEE in the germline V gene. The CDR3 contains 15 residues. Trimming took off 2 bases at V and 4 bases at J, with 14 bases between the two ends. The CDR3 DNA follows: TGTGCCAGCAGCTTCGGGCAGGGTGGCGCAGATACGCAGTATTTT. This gives the protein CASSFGQGGADTQYF.

This clone was seen a handful of times. V gene TRBV15 combines with J gene TRBJ2-7; 8 bases map to TRBD1. The ends lost 3 bases at V and 0 bases at J; junction bases unmatched: 7. Germline V gene data show CDR1 as LNHNV and CDR2 as YYDKDF (reference sequence). The CDR3 consists of 16 residues. The DNA for the CDR3 is TGTGCCACCAGCAGCCCCGACGGACAGGGCTCCTACGAGCAGTACTTC. Its protein product is CATSSPDGQGSYEQYF.

This clone has just a few counts. The chain employs TRBV4-1 and TRBJ2-7, with a possible D match to TRBD2 (7 bases). The germline gives CDR1 MGHRA, CDR2 YSYEKL. The CDR3 spans 14 residues. V was clipped by 3 bases and J by 1 base, with 10 bases between them. DNA for the CDR3: TGCGCCAGCAGCCAGAGGGGGGGGTCCTACGAGCAGTACTTC. Translating it yields CASSQRGGSYEQYF.

There are a few counts of this clone. V and J are TRBV5-1 and TRBJ2-1; tentative D call: TRBD1 (8 bases). The ends were cut back, 4 bases at V and 8 bases at J, with 13 bases in the middle. Germline V gives CDR1 SGHRS, CDR2 YFSETQ. This CDR3 comprises 13 residues. CDR3 region: CASSITGGDEQFF. DNA for the CDR3: TGCGCCAGCAGCATCACAGGGGGGGATGAGCAGTTCTTC.

Written as DNA, the CDR3 is TGTGCCAGCAGCTTTGGGGGCAGGGCTATCACAGATACGCAGTATTTT. Its protein product is CASSFGGRAITDTQYF. The V call is TRBV11-1, the J call TRBJ2-3; TRBD1 is a possible D gene (6 bases). The germline CDR1 and CDR2 sequences are SGHAT and FQDESV (reference sequence). CDR3 length: 16 residues. With 3 bases removed from V and 2 bases from J, the gap between germline ends came to 15 bases.

The chain has TRBV5-5 and TRBJ1-1; D unresolved. Germline CDR1 is SGHKS and CDR2 is YYEKEE (reference sequence). The CDR3 runs 14 residues. Trimming removed 2 bases at V and 1 base at J, with 9 bases between. CDR3 sequence: CASSFGRRNTEAFF. In DNA, the CDR3 is TGTGCCAGCAGCTTCGGGAGAAGGAACACTGAAGCTTTCTTT.

The J gene is TRBJ2-7, the V gene TRBV19, with TRBD2 matching 7 bases. CDR1 is LNHDA, CDR2 SQIVND, per germline (reference sequence). This CDR3 has 13 residues. V dropped 4 bases and J dropped 4; count of bases not matched to a gene: 4. CDR3 amino acids: CASSTSGVYEQYF. Here the CDR3 DNA reads TGTGCCAGTAGTACCAGCGGGGTTTACGAGCAGTACTTC. The full variable domain, with the rest looked up from reference TRBV19 and TRBJ2-7, is DGGITQSPKYLFRKEGQNVTLSCEQNLNHDAMYWYRQDPGQGLRLIYYSQIVNDFQKGDIAEGYSVSREKKESFPLTVTSAQKNPTAFYLCASSTSGVYEQYFGPGTRLTVT.

The rearrangement uses TRBV2 and TRBJ1-1; TRBD1 matches at 7 bases. Germline V gene data show CDR1 as SNHLY and CDR2 as FYNNEI. The CDR3 runs 13 residues. V was pared by 6 bases and J by 4 bases, with 5 bases of the junction left unmatched. In DNA form, the CDR3 reads TGTGCCAGCAGCAATCGACAGGGCACTGAAGCTTTCTTT. Translation gives CASSNRQGTEAFF.

This chain joins TRBV28 and TRBJ2-5, with 8 bases fitting TRBD2. In germline, CDR1 is MDHEN, CDR2 SYDVKM. With V trimmed by 4 bases and J by 5 bases, 12 bases remained unmatched. The length of the CDR3 is 16 residues. The CDR3 DNA follows: TGTGCCAGCAGTTCAAACGGGGGGGGTCGGTTGGAGACCCAGTACTTC. Encoded protein: CASSSNGGGRLETQYF.

This sequence joins TRBV4-1 and TRBJ2-1; D is unclear. CDR3 length equals 12 residues. Trimming cost V 3 bases and J 4 bases, with 4 bases left between them. Germline CDR1 and CDR2: MGHRA and YSYEKL. The CDR3 here is CASSHNYNEQFF. In DNA form, the CDR3 reads TGCGCCAGCAGCCACAATTACAATGAGCAGTTCTTC.

This rearrangement joins TRBV19 to TRBJ1-2; 9 bases agree with TRBD1. This CDR3 is built from 15 residues. Germline CDR1 is LNHDA and CDR2 is SQIVND (reference sequence). The J segment lost 6 bases and the V segment lost 5 bases, leaving 10 bases of the junction unmatched. The CDR3 sequence: CASSGETGGANGYTF. CDR3 sequence (DNA): TGTGCCAGTAGTGGAGAAACAGGGGGCGCGAATGGCTACACCTTC.

The J gene is TRBJ2-1, the V gene TRBV28, with a tentative D call TRBD2 (5 bases). There are 15 residues in the CDR3. V lost 3 bases, J lost 4 bases, and 13 bases lay in between. The germline CDR1 and CDR2 sequences are MDHEN and SYDVKM. The CDR3 DNA follows: TGTGCCAGCAGTTTTGGTAGCGAGTTATACAATGAGCAGTTCTTC. Its translation: CASSFGSELYNEQFF.

This clone has only one observation. The gene calls are TRBV28 and TRBJ2-5; TRBD1 is a possible D gene (5 bases). The CDR3 sequence is 11 residues long. The ends were cut back, 6 bases at V and 5 bases at J, with 7 bases in the middle. Germline CDR1 and CDR2: MDHEN and SYDVKM. The DNA for the CDR3 is TGTGCCAGCAGCAGGGTCGAGACCCAGTACTTC. Amino acids: CASSRVETQYF.

This clone is a singleton in its sample. The chain recombines TRBV6-1 with TRBJ2-4, with 9 bases identical to TRBD1. This CDR3 is built from 15 residues. Germline trimming cut 1 base from V and 7 bases from J; bases unmatched to any gene: 5. The germline V gene has CDR1 MNHNS and CDR2 SASEGT. CDR3 DNA sequence: TGTGCCAGCAGTGAAGGAGGGACAGGGTACAACATTCAGTACTTC. Translating it yields CASSEGGTGYNIQYF.

The chain employs TRBV11-2 and TRBJ2-7; 9 bases align to TRBD2. There are 13 residues in the CDR3. Germline V gene sequence: CDR1 SGHAT, CDR2 FQNNGV. V shed 11 bases and J 0 bases; nucleotides not matched to a gene: 5. CDR3 bases: TGTGCCTCGGCGGGGGGGAGCTCCTACGAGCAGTACTTC. It codes for CASAGGSSYEQYF. The full variable domain, with the rest looked up from reference TRBV11-2 and TRBJ2-7, is EAGVAQSPRYKIIEKRQSVAFWCNPISGHATLYWYQQILGQGPKLLIQFQNNGVVDDSQLPKDRFSAERLKGVDSTLKIQPAKLEDSAVYLCASAGGSSYEQYFGPGTRLTVT.

The rearrangement uses TRBV5-6 and TRBJ2-1; 12 positions match TRBD2. J lost 9 bases, V lost 7 bases, and 11 bases had no gene match. This CDR3 has 15 amino acids. The V gene's germline CDR1 is SGHDT and CDR2 YYEEEE. This CDR3 is CASHKLAGGIVEQFF. Here the CDR3 DNA reads TGTGCCAGCCATAAACTAGCGGGGGGAATCGTTGAGCAGTTCTTC. Full variable domain (missing parts from reference TRBV5-6 and TRBJ2-1): DAGVTQSPTHLIKTRGQQVTLRCSPKSGHDTVSWYQQALGQGPQFIFQYYEEEERQRGNFPDRFSGHQFPNYSSELNVNALLLGDSALYLCASHKLAGGIVEQFFGPGTRLTVL.

This clone was counted a single time. This chain uses TRBV11-2 with TRBJ2-7; D not resolved. The V gene lost 5 bases and the J gene lost 0 bases, with 11 bases spanning the gap. The length of the CDR3 is 14 residues. Germline lookup yields CDR1 SGHAT and CDR2 FQNNGV. The DNA for the CDR3 is TGTGCCAGCAGCCCAGGCCCGAGCTCCTACGAGCAGTACTTC. Translating it yields CASSPGPSSYEQYF.

The genes are TRBV6-6 and TRBJ1-5; D unresolved. In germline, CDR1 is MNHNY, CDR2 SVGAGI (reference sequence). This CDR3 spans 13 amino acids. The germline V and J ends were trimmed by 5 bases and 4 bases, with 9 bases remaining between them. In DNA, the CDR3 is TGTGCCAGCAGTGAGACGGGAAATCAGCCCCAGCATTTT. Its protein is CASSETGNQPQHF.

The chain joins TRBV5-1 to TRBJ1-1; unclear D gene. Germline V gene sequence: CDR1 SGHRS, CDR2 YFSETQ. The CDR3 sequence is 13 residues long. Trimming took off 4 bases at V and 1 base at J, with 8 bases between the two ends. CDR3 bases: TGCGCCAGCAGCGGAGGAGGGAACACTGAAGCTTTCTTT. Translation gives CASSGGGNTEAFF.

This clone was seen once. The CDR3 loop is CASRWAGGNEQFF. CDR3 sequence (DNA): TGTGCCAGCAGATGGGCGGGAGGTAATGAGCAGTTCTTC. V and J are TRBV7-9 and TRBJ2-1; 8 bases align to TRBD2. This CDR3 region has 13 residues. After removal of 6 bases from V and 7 bases from J, the junction contained 5 bases not matched to a gene. CDR1 is SEHNR and CDR2 is FQNEAQ in the germline V gene (reference sequence). The full variable domain, rest sourced from reference TRBV7-9 and TRBJ2-1, is DTGVSQNPRHKITKRGQNVTFRCDPISEHNRLYWYRQTLGQGPEFLTYFQNEAQLEKSRLLSDRFSAERPKGSFSTLEIQRTEQGDSAMYLCASRWAGGNEQFFGPGTRLTVL.

The CDR3 coding sequence is TGTGCCAGCAGTTTTGGAGGGACTAGCGGGATCGATGAGCAGTTCTTC. It encodes CASSFGGTSGIDEQFF. This rearrangement joins TRBV28 to TRBJ2-1; TRBD2 agrees at 13 bases. V was clipped by 3 bases and J by 8 bases; unmatched bases: 7. Germline V gene lookup returns CDR1 MDHEN and CDR2 SYDVKM. This CDR3 has 16 amino acids.

Concerning this clone itself: Distinct nucleotide sequences in the sample also encode this CDR3. CDR3 region: CASSLGLNEKLFF. CDR3 DNA: TGTGCCAGCAGCTTGGGACTAAATGAAAAACTGTTTTTT. The chain uses TRBV7-9 and TRBJ1-4; D is possibly TRBD1 (5 bases). Germline V gene lookup returns CDR1 SEHNR and CDR2 FQNEAQ (reference sequence). Trimming took 3 bases from V and 5 from J, leaving 7 bases between them. CDR3 size: 13 residues.